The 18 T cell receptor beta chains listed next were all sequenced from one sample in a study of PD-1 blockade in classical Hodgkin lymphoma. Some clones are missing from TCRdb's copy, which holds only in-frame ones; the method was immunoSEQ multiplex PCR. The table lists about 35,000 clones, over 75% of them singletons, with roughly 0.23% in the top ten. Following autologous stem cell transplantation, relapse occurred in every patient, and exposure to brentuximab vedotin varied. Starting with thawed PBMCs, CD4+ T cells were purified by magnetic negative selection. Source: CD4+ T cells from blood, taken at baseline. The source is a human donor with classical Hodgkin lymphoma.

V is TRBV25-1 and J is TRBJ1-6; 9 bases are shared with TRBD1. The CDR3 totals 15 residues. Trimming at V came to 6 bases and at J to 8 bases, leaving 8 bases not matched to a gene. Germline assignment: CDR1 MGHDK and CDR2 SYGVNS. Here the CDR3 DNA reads TGTGCCAGCAGACAAACGGGACAGGGCGATTCACCCCTCCACTTT. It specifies CASRQTGQGDSPLHF.

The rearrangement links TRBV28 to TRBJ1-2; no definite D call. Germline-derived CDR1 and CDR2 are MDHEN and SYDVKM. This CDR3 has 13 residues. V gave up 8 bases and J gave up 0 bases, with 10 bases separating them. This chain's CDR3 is CASGPGSNYGYTF. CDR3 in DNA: TGTGCCAGCGGCCCAGGTTCTAACTATGGCTACACCTTC.

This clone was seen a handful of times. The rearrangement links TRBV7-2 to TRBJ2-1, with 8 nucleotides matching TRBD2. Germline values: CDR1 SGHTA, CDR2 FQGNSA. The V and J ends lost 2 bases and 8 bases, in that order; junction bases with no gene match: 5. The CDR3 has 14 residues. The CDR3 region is CASSLMSGSYEQFF. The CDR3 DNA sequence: TGTGCCAGCAGCTTAATGAGCGGGAGCTATGAGCAGTTCTTC.

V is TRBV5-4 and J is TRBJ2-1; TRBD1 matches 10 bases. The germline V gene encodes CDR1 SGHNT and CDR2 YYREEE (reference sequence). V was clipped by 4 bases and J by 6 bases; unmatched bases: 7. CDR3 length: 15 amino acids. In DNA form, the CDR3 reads TGTGCCAGCAGCGTCGGGACAGGGGTGCTCAATGAGCAGTTCTTC. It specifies CASSVGTGVLNEQFF. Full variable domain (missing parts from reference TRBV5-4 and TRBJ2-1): ETGVTQSPTHLIKTRGQQVTLRCSSQSGHNTVSWYQQALGQGPQFIFQYYREEENGRGNFPPRFSGLQFPNYSSELNVNALELDDSALYLCASSVGTGVLNEQFFGPGTRLTVL.

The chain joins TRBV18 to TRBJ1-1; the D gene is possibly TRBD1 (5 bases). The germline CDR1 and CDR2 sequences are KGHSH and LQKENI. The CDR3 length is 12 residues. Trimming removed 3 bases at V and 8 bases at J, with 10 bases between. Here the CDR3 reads CASSPRDGEAFF. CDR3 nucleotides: TGTGCCAGCTCACCCCGGGACGGCGAAGCTTTCTTT.

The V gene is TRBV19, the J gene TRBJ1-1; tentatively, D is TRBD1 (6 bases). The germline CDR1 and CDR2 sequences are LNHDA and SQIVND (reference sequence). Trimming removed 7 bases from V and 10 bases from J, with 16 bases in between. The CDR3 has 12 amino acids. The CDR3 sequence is CASTGGLRGAFF. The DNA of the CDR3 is TGTGCCAGTACTGGGGGGCTCCGTGGAGCTTTCTTT.

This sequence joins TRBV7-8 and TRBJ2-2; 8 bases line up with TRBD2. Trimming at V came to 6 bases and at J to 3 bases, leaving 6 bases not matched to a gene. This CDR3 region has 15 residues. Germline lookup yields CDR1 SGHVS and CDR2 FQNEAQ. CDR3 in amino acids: CASRYSGTDTGELFF. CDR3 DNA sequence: TGTGCCAGCAGGTATAGCGGGACGGACACCGGGGAGCTGTTTTTT.

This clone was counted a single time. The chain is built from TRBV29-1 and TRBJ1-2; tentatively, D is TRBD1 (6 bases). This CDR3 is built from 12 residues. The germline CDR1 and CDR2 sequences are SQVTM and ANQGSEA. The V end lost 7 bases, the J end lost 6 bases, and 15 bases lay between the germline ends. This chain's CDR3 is CSGNTGLHGYTF. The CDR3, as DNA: TGCAGCGGTAACACAGGGTTGCATGGCTACACCTTC.

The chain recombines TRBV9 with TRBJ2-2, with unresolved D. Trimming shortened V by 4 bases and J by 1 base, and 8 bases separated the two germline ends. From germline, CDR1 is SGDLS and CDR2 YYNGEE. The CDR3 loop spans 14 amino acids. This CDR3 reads CASSYRQNTGELFF. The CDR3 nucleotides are TGTGCCAGCAGCTATCGACAGAACACCGGGGAGCTGTTTTTT.

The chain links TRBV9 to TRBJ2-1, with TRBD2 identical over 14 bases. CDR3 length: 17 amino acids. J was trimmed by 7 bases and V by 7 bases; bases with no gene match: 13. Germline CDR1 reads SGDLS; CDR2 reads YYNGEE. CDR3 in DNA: TGTGCCAGCTCACCACTCCCCGGGACTAGCGGGAGAAATGAGCAGTTCTTC. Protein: CASSPLPGTSGRNEQFF.

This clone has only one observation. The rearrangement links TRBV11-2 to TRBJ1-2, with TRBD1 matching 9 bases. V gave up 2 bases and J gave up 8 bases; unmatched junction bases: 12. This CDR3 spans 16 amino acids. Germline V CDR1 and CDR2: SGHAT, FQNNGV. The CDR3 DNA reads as TGTGCCAGCAGCTTACCCCTGGGACAGGGAGCGGGCGGCTACACCTTC. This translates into CASSLPLGQGAGGYTF.

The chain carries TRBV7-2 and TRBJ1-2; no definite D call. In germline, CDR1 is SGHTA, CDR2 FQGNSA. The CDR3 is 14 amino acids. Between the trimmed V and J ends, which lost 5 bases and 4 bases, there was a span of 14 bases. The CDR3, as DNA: TGTGCCAGCAGCCTAACCCAAGGGAGCTATGGCTACACCTTC. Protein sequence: CASSLTQGSYGYTF. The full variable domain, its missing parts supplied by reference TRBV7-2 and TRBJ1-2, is GAGVSQSPSNKVTEKGKDVELRCDPISGHTALYWYRQSLGQGLEFLIYFQGNSAPDKSGLPSDRFSAERTGGSVSTLTIQRTQQEDSAVYLCASSLTQGSYGYTFGSGTRLTVV.

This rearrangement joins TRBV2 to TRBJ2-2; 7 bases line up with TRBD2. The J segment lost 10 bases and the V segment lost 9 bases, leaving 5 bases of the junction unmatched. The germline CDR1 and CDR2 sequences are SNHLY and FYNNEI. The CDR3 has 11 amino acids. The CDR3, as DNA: TGTGCCAGTCGGGGGGTAGAGGAGCTGTTTTTT. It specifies CASRGVEELFF. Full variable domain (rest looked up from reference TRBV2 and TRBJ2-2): EPEVTQTPSHQVTQMGQEVILRCVPISNHLYFYWYRQILGQKVEFLVSFYNNEISEKSEIFDDQFSVERPDGSNFTLKIRSTKLEDSAMYFCASRGVEELFFGEGSRLTVL.

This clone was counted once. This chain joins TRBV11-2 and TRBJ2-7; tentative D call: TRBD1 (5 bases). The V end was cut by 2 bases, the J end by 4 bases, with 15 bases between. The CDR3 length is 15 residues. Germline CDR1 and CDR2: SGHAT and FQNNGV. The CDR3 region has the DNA TGTGCCAGCAGCTTAAACCCCCAGGGTGTGTACGAGCAGTACTTC. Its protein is CASSLNPQGVYEQYF.

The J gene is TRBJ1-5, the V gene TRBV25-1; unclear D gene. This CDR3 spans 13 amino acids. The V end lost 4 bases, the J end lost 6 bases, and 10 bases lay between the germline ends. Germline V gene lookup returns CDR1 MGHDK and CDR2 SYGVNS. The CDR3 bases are TGTGCCAGCAGTGTCCGGGTTGGTCAGCCCCAGCATTTT. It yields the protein CASSVRVGQPQHF.

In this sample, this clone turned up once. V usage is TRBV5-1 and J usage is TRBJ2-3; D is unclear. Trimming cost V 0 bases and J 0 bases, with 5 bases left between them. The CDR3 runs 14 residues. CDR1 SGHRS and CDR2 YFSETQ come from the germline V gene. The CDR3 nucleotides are TGCGCCAGCAGCTTGGCGGAGAGCACAGATACGCAGTATTTT. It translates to CASSLAESTDTQYF.

The CDR3 DNA reads TGTGCCAGCAGCGTAGGGCGACAGCCCCAGCATTTT. Protein: CASSVGRQPQHF. The chain joins TRBV11-2 to TRBJ1-5, with no clear D. The CDR3 length is 12 residues. Deletions cut 5 bases from V and 7 bases from J, with 9 bases between. CDR1 is SGHAT, CDR2 FQNNGV, per germline. The full variable domain, in which reference TRBV11-2 and TRBJ1-5 provide the parts outside the CDR3, is EAGVAQSPRYKIIEKRQSVAFWCNPISGHATLYWYQQILGQGPKLLIQFQNNGVVDDSQLPKDRFSAERLKGVDSTLKIQPAKLEDSAVYLCASSVGRQPQHFGDGTRLSIL.

As DNA, the CDR3 is TGCGCCAGCAGTGAGAGTCTAGCGGGAGTTGGCAATGAGCAGTTCTTC. Amino acids: CASSESLAGVGNEQFF. J is TRBJ2-1 and V is TRBV10-1; TRBD2 agrees at 10 bases. Germline V gene lookup returns CDR1 WNHNN and CDR2 SYGVQD (reference sequence). Trimming cost V 2 bases and J 6 bases; bases outside gene matches: 7. The CDR3 sequence is 16 residues long.